This T cell receptor beta chain stems from a study of cytomegalovirus exposure and HLA in healthy donors. V dropped 4 bases and J dropped 8 bases, with 24 bases sitting between them. Germline values: CDR1 SGHKS, CDR2 YYEKEE (reference sequence). The CDR3 contains 16 residues. PCR used 60 Vbeta primers and 13 Jbeta primers. Assay used: immunoSEQ multiplex PCR; TCRdb lists only in-frame clones, some missing. The sample shows about 190,000 clones, around 87% of them seen only once. This sequence originates from a woman between 18 and 29 years old in good health and CMV-seronegative. This chain connects TRBV5-5 to TRBJ1-2; tentative D call: TRBD1 (5 bases). The specimen was PBMCs. CDR3 sequence: CASSDSPTALREGYTF. The CDR3 coding sequence is TGTGCCAGCAGCGATTCCCCGACAGCCCTTAGGGAAGGCTACACCTTC.